One and the same sample provided the 18 T cell receptor beta chains below, sequenced in a study of regulatory T cells in long-lasting Graves disease. The sample's time point: newly diagnosed GD, antithyroid drugs for less than 3 months. Generation of the TCR library employed RNA extracted from PBMCs. According to the study, TCR beta libraries were built with iRepertoire HTBI primers and CDR3-region Arm-PCR. TCRdb itself ran the multiplex PCR reads through MiXCR, one entry per CDR3 protein. This table has roughly 510,000 distinct CDR3 sequences, about 16% appearing once. These data also featured in a second study, about T cells in Graves' hyperthyroidism and ophthalmopathy.

This material consisted of peripheral blood mononuclear cells (PBMCs), taken at new diagnosis, from a patient treated with antithyroid drugs. Receptors were obtained from a man aged 18 to 29 with Graves disease.

This clonotype was picked up a small number of times. This chain connects TRBV6-2 or TRBV6-3 to TRBJ2-7; 10 bases line up with TRBD2. Germline V gives CDR1 MNHEY, CDR2 SVGEGT. The CDR3 loop spans 15 amino acids. V was pared by 4 bases and J by 2 bases, with 5 bases of the junction left unmatched. The CDR3 sequence is CASSWLAGDTYEQYF. The CDR3 bases are TGTGCCAGCAGTTGGCTAGCGGGGGATACCTACGAGCAGTACTTC.

This clonotype was detected many times. The V call is TRBV7-9, the J call TRBJ2-5; D is ambiguous. The germline V gene encodes CDR1 SEHNR and CDR2 FQNEAQ (reference sequence). V gave up 1 base and J gave up 0 bases, with 12 bases separating them. CDR3 length: 16 amino acids. Here the CDR3 reads CASSLGRARYQETQYF. CDR3 sequence (DNA): TGTGCCAGCAGCTTAGGAAGGGCCCGTTACCAAGAGACCCAGTACTTC.

This clonotype showed up just a few times. The CDR3 DNA follows: TGTGCCAGCAGTTTCGGCAGGGGGCTCTACGAGCAGTACTTC. Amino acid sequence: CASSFGRGLYEQYF. V usage is TRBV27 and J usage is TRBJ2-7, with TRBD1 matching over 8 bases. The V and J ends lost 3 bases and 3 bases, in that order; junction bases with no gene match: 4. Per germline, CDR1 MNHEY and CDR2 SMNVEV (reference sequence). The length of the CDR3 is 14 residues.

This clonotype has only one observation. The CDR3 end shows no conserved phenylalanine or tryptophan, and so a read error is likely. This rearrangement joins TRBV5-1 to TRBJ2-3; possible D gene TRBD1, 6 bases. Germline-derived CDR1 and CDR2 are SGHRS and YFSETQ. The CDR3 extends over 17 amino acids. Trimming shortened V by 3 bases and J by 1 base, and 18 bases separated the two germline ends. Written as DNA, the CDR3 is TGCGCCAGCAGCTACACCCCACCCCCAGGGGGCACAGATACGCAGTATCTT. Translating it yields CASSYTPPPGGTDTQYL.

This clonotype was seen at least ten times. The rearrangement links TRBV10-3 to TRBJ1-5; 8 bases match TRBD1. Germline CDR1 is ENHRY and CDR2 is SYGVKD. The CDR3 spans 14 residues. Losses at the gene ends were 2 bases for V and 7 bases for J; bases not matched to a gene: 4. CDR3 bases: TGTGCCATCAGTGAGGGACAGGGTAGCCAGCCCCAGCATTTT. Translated: CAISEGQGSQPQHF.

This clonotype has ten or more counts. Here the CDR3 DNA reads TGTGCCTGGAGTGTACCGACTAGCGGGAGCACAGAGACCCAGTACTTC. This codes for CAWSVPTSGSTETQYF. The chain employs TRBV30 and TRBJ2-5; 12 bases align to TRBD2. Germline V lookup: CDR1 GTSNPN, CDR2 SVGIG (reference sequence). CDR3 length equals 16 residues. V lost 0 bases to trimming and J lost 4 bases; unmatched junction nucleotides: 6.

On this clonotype itself: The CDR3 ends on some other residue instead of the conserved phenylalanine or tryptophan, so this is likely a read error. This sequence joins TRBV10-2 and TRBJ2-7; D ambiguous. Germline CDR1 is WSHSY and CDR2 is SAAADI. The CDR3 has 17 amino acids. With 1 base removed from V and 2 bases from J, the gap between germline ends came to 18 bases. CDR3: CASSEFGWAPRTYEQYS. The CDR3 region has the DNA TGCGCCAGCAGTGAGTTCGGTTGGGCACCAAGGACCTACGAGCAGTACTCC.

In this sample, this clonotype turned up many times. The V call is TRBV30, the J call TRBJ1-4; no reliable D call. Germline V gene lookup returns CDR1 GTSNPN and CDR2 SVGIG (reference sequence). The CDR3 totals 12 residues. Trimming left V 4 bases short and J 5 bases short, with 8 bases between. CDR3 DNA: TGTGCCTGGAACAGCTACAATGAAAAACTGTTTTTT. Its protein is CAWNSYNEKLFF.

This clonotype was recorded many times. This rearrangement joins TRBV19 to TRBJ1-5; weak D call: TRBD1 (6 bases). Germline V gene data show CDR1 as LNHDA and CDR2 as SQIVND (reference sequence). V was shortened by 5 bases and J by 6 bases, with 14 bases between the two germline ends. The CDR3 is 14 amino acids. CDR3: CASSPWDKSQPQHF. The CDR3 DNA sequence: TGTGCCAGTAGTCCTTGGGACAAATCTCAGCCCCAGCATTTT.

The CDR3 spells CSVVRQPNTEAFF. CDR3 nucleotide sequence: TGCAGCGTTGTTAGACAGCCGAACACTGAAGCTTTCTTT. The chain employs TRBV29-1 and TRBJ1-1; D may be TRBD1 (5 bases). Deletions cut 4 bases from V and 1 base from J, with 10 bases between. The CDR3 is 13 residues long. The germline V gene has CDR1 SQVTM and CDR2 ANQGSEA. The variable domain in full, with the rest retrieved from reference TRBV29-1 and TRBJ1-1, is SAVISQKPSRDICQRGTSLTIQCQVDSQVTMMFWYRQQPGQSLTLIATANQGSEATYESGFVIDKFPISRPNLTFSTLTVSNMSPEDSSIYLCSVVRQPNTEAFFGQGTRLTVV.

This chain uses TRBV3-1 with TRBJ2-7; no clear D gene. Trimming took 2 bases from V and 2 from J, leaving 13 bases between them. Looked up from germline, CDR1 is LGHDT and CDR2 is YNNKEL (reference sequence). The CDR3 is 15 residues long. CDR3: CASSQSALGTYEQYF. The CDR3 DNA reads as TGTGCCAGCAGCCAATCTGCCCTGGGGACCTACGAGCAGTACTTC.

V and J are TRBV6-1 and TRBJ1-2, with TRBD1 identical over 7 bases. CDR1 is MNHNS, CDR2 SASEGT, per germline. V gave up 2 bases and J gave up 6 bases; unmatched junction bases: 3. The CDR3 has 13 residues. This CDR3 reads CASSERDSNGYTF. The CDR3 DNA sequence: TGTGCCAGCAGTGAACGGGACAGTAATGGCTACACCTTC.

This clonotype came up many times. The rearrangement uses TRBV12-3 or TRBV12-4 and TRBJ2-1; D is perhaps TRBD2 (5 bases). The CDR3 loop spans 13 amino acids. V shed 8 bases and J shed 14 bases, with 22 bases lying between them. The CDR3: CASEGLSGQDKFF. The CDR3, as DNA: TGTGCCAGCGAAGGACTGAGTGGGCAAGATAAGTTCTTC.

V is TRBV29-1 and J is TRBJ1-2; a possible D gene is TRBD1 (5 bases). The CDR3 loop spans 14 amino acids. Germline V CDR1 and CDR2: SQVTM, ANQGSEA. Trimming took 6 bases from V and 0 from J, leaving 14 bases between them. In DNA, the CDR3 is TGCAGCGTCGACCGGGACGGAACTAACTATGGCTACACCTTC. Residues: CSVDRDGTNYGYTF.

The V call is TRBV5-1, the J call TRBJ2-7; no clear D. Germline CDR1 reads SGHRS; CDR2 reads YFSETQ. V dropped 5 bases and J dropped 4 bases, with 10 bases sitting between them. This CDR3 spans 12 amino acids. CDR3 residues: CASRKDGYEQYF. The CDR3 DNA reads TGCGCCAGCAGAAAGGACGGTTACGAGCAGTACTTC.

This clonotype was seen ten or more times. The chain employs TRBV19 and TRBJ2-1; no firm D call. CDR3 length: 12 residues. Trimming cost V 5 bases and J 8 bases, with 10 bases left between them. Germline lookup yields CDR1 LNHDA and CDR2 SQIVND (reference sequence). CDR3 protein: CASSPDIHEQFF. The CDR3, as DNA: TGTGCCAGTAGTCCAGACATCCATGAGCAGTTCTTC.

Regarding this clonotype: This clone may be a read error of a much larger clone one base away. The chain carries TRBV15 and TRBJ1-1; D gene uncertain. The germline gives CDR1 LNHNV, CDR2 YYDKDF (reference sequence). CDR3 length: 12 amino acids. The CDR3 nucleotides read TGTGCCACCAGCGTTTTAAACACTGGAGCTTTCTTT. Translated, it gives CATSVLNTGAFF.

This rearrangement joins TRBV27 to TRBJ2-1, with 14 bases identical to TRBD2. Germline CDR1 is MNHEY and CDR2 is SMNVEV (reference sequence). The CDR3 covers 20 residues. The J segment lost 0 bases and the V segment lost 6 bases, leaving 13 bases of the junction unmatched. The CDR3 is CASRLTFGLAGGRSYNEQFF. DNA for the CDR3: TGTGCCAGCAGACTGACCTTCGGACTAGCGGGAGGACGCTCCTACAATGAGCAGTTCTTC.